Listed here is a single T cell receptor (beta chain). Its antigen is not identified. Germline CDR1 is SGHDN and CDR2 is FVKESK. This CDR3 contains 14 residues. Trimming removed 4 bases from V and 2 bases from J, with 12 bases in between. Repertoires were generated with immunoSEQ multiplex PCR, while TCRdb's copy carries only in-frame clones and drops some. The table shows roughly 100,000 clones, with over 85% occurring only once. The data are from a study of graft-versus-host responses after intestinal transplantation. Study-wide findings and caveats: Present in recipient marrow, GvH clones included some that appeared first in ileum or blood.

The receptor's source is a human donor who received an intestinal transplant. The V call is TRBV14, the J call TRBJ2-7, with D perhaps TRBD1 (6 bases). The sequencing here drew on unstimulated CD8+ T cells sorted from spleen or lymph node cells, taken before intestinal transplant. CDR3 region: CASSLIGQPYEQYF. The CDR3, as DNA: TGTGCCAGCAGCCTCATCGGACAGCCCTACGAGCAGTACTTC.